This T cell receptor beta chain comes out of a study of regulatory T cells in long-lasting Graves disease. Study-level results: Persistent disease preferred TRBV28, TRBJ1-2 and TRBJ2-5; new disease, TRBV20-1 and TRBJ2-1.

Library construction for TCR beta used iRepertoire HTBI primers and Arm-PCR of CDR3 regions. Using its own MiXCR run on the multiplex PCR reads, TCRdb lists one record per CDR3 protein. The sample has about 500,000 distinct CDR3 sequences, under 20% seen once. This clonotype has a count of ten or more. Its antigen is unknown. Time point defined: newly diagnosed GD, antithyroid drugs for less than 3 months. Extracted PBMC RNA gave rise to the TCR library. Graves' disease diagnoses used American Thyroid Association guidelines. The CDR3 loop spans 13 amino acids. With 4 bases removed from V and 9 bases from J, the gap between germline ends came to 10 bases. Germline V gives CDR1 KGHSH, CDR2 LQKENI. These data were likewise used in another study, on T cells in Graves' hyperthyroidism and ophthalmopathy. That source notes: Diagnosis of hyperthyroidism was new in patients aged 18 to 65, and its duration was under 2 months. Ophthalmopathy, as predicted by the model, came a median about six months after the prediction.

Sample: peripheral blood mononuclear cells (PBMCs), taken at new diagnosis, from a patient treated with antithyroid drugs. The chain uses TRBV18 and TRBJ1-6; unclear D gene. This clonotype was obtained from a man aged 40-49 years with Graves disease. DNA for the CDR3: TGTGCCAGCTCACTTGAATTACGTTCACCCCTCCACTTT. Amino acids: CASSLELRSPLHF.